A selection of T cell receptor beta chains follows, all from one sample in a study of cytomegalovirus exposure and HLA in healthy donors. Generated by immunoSEQ multiplex PCR, the TCRdb table keeps only in-frame clones and is missing some. The sample has approximately 220,000 clones, about 80% seen once. Sequencing used PBMCs. These receptors were obtained from a man in his late teens or twenties in good health and CMV-seronegative. Both conserved end residues are part of each CDR3. Fields, in order: CDR3 DNA, CDR3 protein, clone size, D gene, V gene, J gene. The D gene is left open where the match is weak. Expanded clones are given a class, and other clones once, few, many or no size at all.

cdr3_nt: TGTGCCAGCGGCGGGAGAGGGGCTGGAGAGACCCAGTACTTC
cdr3_aa: CASGGRGAGETQYF
clone_size: NA
d_call: TRBD2
v_call: TRBV27
j_call: TRBJ2-5

cdr3_nt: TGTGCCAGCAGCTTGGGAGGGCCGGGCTACTATGGCTACACCTTC
cdr3_aa: CASSLGGPGYYGYTF
clone_size: once
d_call: NA
v_call: TRBV5-4
j_call: TRBJ1-2

cdr3_nt: TGTGCCAGCAGTCCCCGTACGGGACAGGGCAATGGCTACACCTTC
cdr3_aa: CASSPRTGQGNGYTF
clone_size: NA
d_call: TRBD1
v_call: TRBV27
j_call: TRBJ1-2

cdr3_nt: TGCGCCAGCCGATGGACTAGCGGGACAGGGGCAGATACGCAGTATTTT
cdr3_aa: CASRWTSGTGADTQYF
clone_size: few
d_call: TRBD2
v_call: TRBV5-1
j_call: TRBJ2-3

cdr3_nt: TGTGCCATCAGAGACGGAGGGTGGGAAAAACTGTTTTTT
cdr3_aa: CAIRDGGWEKLFF
clone_size: NA
d_call: NA
v_call: TRBV10-3
j_call: TRBJ1-4

cdr3_nt: TGTGCCAGCAGTCTGATTTCAGGGGGCGCGAACTATGGCTACACCTTC
cdr3_aa: CASSLISGGANYGYTF
clone_size: NA
d_call: TRBD1
v_call: TRBV28
j_call: TRBJ1-2

cdr3_nt: TGTGCCAGCAGTGAACCGCTCCGCAACAGGGTTGACACTGAAGCTTTCTTT
cdr3_aa: CASSEPLRNRVDTEAFF
clone_size: NA
d_call: NA
v_call: TRBV6-1
j_call: TRBJ1-1

cdr3_nt: TGTGCCACCAGCAGCCCAAGGGGAAGCAATCAGCCCCAGCATTTT
cdr3_aa: CATSSPRGSNQPQHF
clone_size: once
d_call: NA
v_call: TRBV15
j_call: TRBJ1-5

cdr3_nt: TGCGCCAGCAGTGCCCTCGGGACAGTCTATGGCTACACCTTC
cdr3_aa: CASSALGTVYGYTF
clone_size: few
d_call: TRBD1
v_call: TRBV10-2
j_call: TRBJ1-2

cdr3_nt: TGTGCCAGCAGTGACAATACAGGGGCGACTGAAGCTTTCTTT
cdr3_aa: CASSDNTGATEAFF
clone_size: few
d_call: TRBD1
v_call: TRBV6-1
j_call: TRBJ1-1

cdr3_nt: TGTTCCAGCAGCCGTCTCGGGACTAGGGGAGATACGCAGTATTTT
cdr3_aa: CSSSRLGTRGDTQYF
clone_size: NA
d_call: TRBD2
v_call: TRBV7-9
j_call: TRBJ2-3

cdr3_nt: TGTGCCAGCAGCCCTAGCGGGAGGCCAGATACGCAGTATTTT
cdr3_aa: CASSPSGRPDTQYF
clone_size: NA
d_call: TRBD2
v_call: TRBV7-9
j_call: TRBJ2-3

cdr3_nt: TGTGCCATCAGTACGACTAGCGGAAGGTCAGATACGCAGTATTTT
cdr3_aa: CAISTTSGRSDTQYF
clone_size: NA
d_call: TRBD2
v_call: TRBV10-3
j_call: TRBJ2-3

cdr3_nt: TGTGCCAGCAGTTTAGCGGGAGGACTCGGACTTCGGGTTGATTACGAGCAGTACTTC
cdr3_aa: CASSLAGGLGLRVDYEQYF
clone_size: NA
d_call: TRBD2
v_call: TRBV28
j_call: TRBJ2-7

cdr3_nt: TGTGCCAGCAGTGAATATGAGGCCAGGGGATACTACGAGCAGTACTTC
cdr3_aa: CASSEYEARGYYEQYF
clone_size: NA
d_call: NA
v_call: TRBV25-1
j_call: TRBJ2-7